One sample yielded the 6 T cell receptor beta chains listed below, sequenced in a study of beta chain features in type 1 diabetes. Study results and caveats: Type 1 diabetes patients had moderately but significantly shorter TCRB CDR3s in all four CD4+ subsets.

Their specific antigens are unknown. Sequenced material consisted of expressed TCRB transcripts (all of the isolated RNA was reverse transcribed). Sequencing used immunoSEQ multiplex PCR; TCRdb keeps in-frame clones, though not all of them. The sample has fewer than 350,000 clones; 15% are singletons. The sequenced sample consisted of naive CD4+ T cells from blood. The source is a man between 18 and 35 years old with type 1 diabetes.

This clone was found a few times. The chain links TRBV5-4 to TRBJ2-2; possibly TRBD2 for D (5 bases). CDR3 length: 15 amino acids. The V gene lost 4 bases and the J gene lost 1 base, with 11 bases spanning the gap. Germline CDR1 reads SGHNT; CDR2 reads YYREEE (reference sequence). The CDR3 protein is CASSRQAENTGELFF. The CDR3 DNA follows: TGTGCCAGCAGCCGACAAGCGGAGAACACCGGGGAGCTGTTTTTT.

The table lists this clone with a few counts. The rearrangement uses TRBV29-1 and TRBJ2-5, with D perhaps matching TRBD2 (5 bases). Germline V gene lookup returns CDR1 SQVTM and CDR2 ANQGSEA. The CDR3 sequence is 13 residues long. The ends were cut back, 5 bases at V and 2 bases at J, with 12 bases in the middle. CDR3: CSVIERLQETQYF. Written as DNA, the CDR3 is TGCAGCGTTATAGAGCGGCTACAAGAGACCCAGTACTTC. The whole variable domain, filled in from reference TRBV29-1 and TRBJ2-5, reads SAVISQKPSRDICQRGTSLTIQCQVDSQVTMMFWYRQQPGQSLTLIATANQGSEATYESGFVIDKFPISRPNLTFSTLTVSNMSPEDSSIYLCSVIERLQETQYFGPGTRLLVL.

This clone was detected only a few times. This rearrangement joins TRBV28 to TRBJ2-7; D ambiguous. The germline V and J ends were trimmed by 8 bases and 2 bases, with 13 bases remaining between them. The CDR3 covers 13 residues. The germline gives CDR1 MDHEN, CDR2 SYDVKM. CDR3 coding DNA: TGTGCCAGCTCTGGGCACAGACCCTACGAGCAGTACTTC. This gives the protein CASSGHRPYEQYF.

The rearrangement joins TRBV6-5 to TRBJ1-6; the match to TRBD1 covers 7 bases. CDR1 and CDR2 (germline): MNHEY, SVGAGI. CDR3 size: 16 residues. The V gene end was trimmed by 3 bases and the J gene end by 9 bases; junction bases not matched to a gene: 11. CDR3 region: CASSYWGGTAASPLHF. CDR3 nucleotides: TGTGCCAGCAGTTATTGGGGCGGGACAGCTGCTTCACCCCTCCACTTT.

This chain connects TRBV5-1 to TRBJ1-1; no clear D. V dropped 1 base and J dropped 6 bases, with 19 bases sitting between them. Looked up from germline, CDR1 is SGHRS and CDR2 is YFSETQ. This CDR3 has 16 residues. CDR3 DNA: TGCGCCAGCAGCTTGTCTACCATCCCCCGTATGGCTGAAGCTTTCTTT. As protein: CASSLSTIPRMAEAFF.

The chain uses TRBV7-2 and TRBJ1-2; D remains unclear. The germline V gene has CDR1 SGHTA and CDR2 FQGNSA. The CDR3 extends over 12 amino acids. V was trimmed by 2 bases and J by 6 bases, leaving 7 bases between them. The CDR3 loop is CASSLLSDGYTF. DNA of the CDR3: TGTGCCAGCAGCTTACTCAGCGATGGCTACACCTTC.